Listed below are T cell receptor beta chains from one sample, sequenced in a study of molecular identifiers for immune sequencing clone quantification. TCRdb re-called the PCR reads through MiXCR, storing one row per CDR3 protein. The table has about 320,000 distinct CDR3 sequences, about a quarter seen once; the top ten hold 0.74%. The sample was naive CD8+ T cells from blood, with Jurkat cell RNA spiked in. The receptors stem from a human donor in good health. Some libraries in this study had Jurkat cell RNA spiked in. Both conserved end residues are part of each CDR3. Fields, in order: clone size, V gene, D gene, J gene, CDR3 DNA, CDR3 protein. D genes are given only for firm matches. The size entry is marked missing in some rows and otherwise reads once, few, many or a size class.

-,TRBV4-3,TRBD1,TRBJ2-7,TGCGCCAGCAGCCAATGGACAGGGTCGGGAGAGCAGTACTTC,CASSQWTGSGEQYF
many,TRBV5-5,-,TRBJ2-3,TGTGCCAGCAGCTCTCGAGCAGATACGCAGTATTTT,CASSSRADTQYF
many,TRBV29-1,-,TRBJ1-5,TGCAGCGCAAAAGAAGCGATTGGCACCCAGCATTTT,CSAKEAIGTQHF
-,TRBV29-1,TRBD2,TRBJ2-5,TGCAGCGTTGAACTAGCGGGGGTGTACCAAGAGACCCAGTACTTC,CSVELAGVYQETQYF
many,TRBV5-1,-,TRBJ1-5,TGCGCCAGCAGCTTGTACGGGAATGGTCAGCCCCAGCATTTT,CASSLYGNGQPQHF
few,TRBV4-3,TRBD2,TRBJ2-5,TGCGCCAGCAGCGCGGGACTAGCGCCACAAGAGACCCAGTACTTC,CASSAGLAPQETQYF
-,TRBV4-3,-,TRBJ1-1,TGCGCCAGCAGCCAGGAGGCTCGGGGGGCGCGATGGACTGAAGCTTTCTTT,CASSQEARGARWTEAFF
-,TRBV4-3,TRBD1,TRBJ2-1,TGCGCCAGCAGCCAAGACCAGGAGGCAGGGGGCAACAATGAGCAGTTCTTC,CASSQDQEAGGNNEQFF
-,TRBV12-3/TRBV12-4,-,TRBJ1-5,TGTGCCAGCAGTTGGCAGGATAGCAGTCAGCCCCAGCATTTT,CASSWQDSSQPQHF
-,TRBV5-1,-,TRBJ2-3,TGCGCCAGCAGCGTAGTAGCCCTAAGCACAGATACGCAGTATTTT,CASSVVALSTDTQYF
many,TRBV12-3/TRBV12-4,-,TRBJ2-3,TGTGCCAGCAGTTTACAGGGCACAGATACGCAGTATTTT,CASSLQGTDTQYF
many,TRBV27,TRBD2,TRBJ2-3,TGTGCCAGCAGTTTCGGACTAGCGGGGCCAGATACGCAGTATTTT,CASSFGLAGPDTQYF
-,TRBV2,-,TRBJ2-2,TGTGCCAGCAGTGAAGCTTCGTACAGCCCAGTGACCGGGGAGCTGTTTTTT,CASSEASYSPVTGELFF
-,TRBV19,TRBD2,TRBJ2-3,TGTGCCAGTACCCCTTTCGGCGGGGGAAGCACAGATACGCAGTATTTT,CASTPFGGGSTDTQYF
many,TRBV29-1,-,TRBJ2-2,TGCAGCGTAGCAGGGTCGAACACCGGGGAGCTGTTTTTT,CSVAGSNTGELFF
few,TRBV4-3,-,TRBJ2-7,TGCGCCAGCAGCCAAGACTCCAGGGGAGGGGGCGACGAGCAGTACTTC,CASSQDSRGGGDEQYF
many,TRBV20-1,TRBD2,TRBJ2-2,TGCAGTGCTGAGCGGGAGTTTAACACCGGGGAGCTGTTTTTT,CSAEREFNTGELFF
many,TRBV30,-,TRBJ1-1,TGTGCCTGGAGGGGAGGGGGAATCACTGAAGCTTTCTTT,CAWRGGGITEAFF
few,TRBV27,-,TRBJ1-3,TGTGCCAGCAGACCGCTCGGCGGAAACACCATATATTTT,CASRPLGGNTIYF
few,TRBV15,TRBD2,TRBJ2-2,TGTGCCACCAGCAGACCGACGACTAGCGGTTTCACCGGGGAGCTGTTTTTT,CATSRPTTSGFTGELFF
-,TRBV7-2,-,TRBJ1-5,TGTGCCAGCAGCTTAGAGGTGGACTATAGCAATCAGCCCCAGCGTTTT,CASSLEVDYSNQPQRF
many,TRBV4-1,-,TRBJ1-5,TGCGCCAGCAGCCAAGTTGAGGGTAGGAATCAGCCCCAGCATTTT,CASSQVEGRNQPQHF
few,TRBV5-1,-,TRBJ2-2,TGCGCCAGCAGCTTGAGAAGGAACACCGGGGAGCTGTTTTTT,CASSLRRNTGELFF
-,TRBV5-1,TRBD1,TRBJ1-1,TGCGCCAGCAGCTATGGGACAGGTAGTAGGGACACTGAAGCTTTCTTT,CASSYGTGSRDTEAFF
few,TRBV7-9,TRBD1,TRBJ2-7,TGTGCCAGCAGCTTGGGGACAGGGCGAGCCTACGAGCAGTACTTC,CASSLGTGRAYEQYF
-,TRBV9,-,TRBJ1-2,TGTGCCAGCAGTGGAGGGGACTATGGCTACACCTTC,CASSGGDYGYTF
many,TRBV12-3/TRBV12-4,-,TRBJ2-5,TGTGCCAGCAGTATCTCCGGGACTCCTCAAGAGACCCAGTACTTC,CASSISGTPQETQYF